This entry features one T cell receptor beta chain sequence. This specimen belongs to a study of PD-L1 blockade in urothelial cancer. Study-level information: Every 3 weeks, patients received intravenous atezolizumab 1,200 mg, beginning 2014. In the patient group, most of the roughly 30 were males with bladder-origin urothelial cancer. Blood drawn 3 weeks (second dose) and 6 weeks after treatment start was analyzed.

Trimming at V came to 1 base and at J to 0 bases, leaving 2 bases not matched to a gene. This CDR3 has 16 amino acids. CDR1 and CDR2 (germline): LGHNA, YSLEER. TCRdb keeps only in-frame clones here, not all; method: immunoSEQ multiplex PCR. The sample records around 49,000 clones, roughly four fifths being singletons. Time point specified: peripheral blood 6 weeks after treatment start. The rearrangement uses TRBV4-3 and TRBJ2-2; 7 nucleotides match TRBD1. The clonotype was recovered from a man in his fifties or sixties with urothelial cancer. Sequenced material: PBMCs, taken around atezolizumab (anti-PD-L1) treatment. The CDR3 bases are TGCGCCAGCAGCCAAGCCGGGACAGCGAACACCGGGGAGCTGTTTTTT. It encodes CASSQAGTANTGELFF.